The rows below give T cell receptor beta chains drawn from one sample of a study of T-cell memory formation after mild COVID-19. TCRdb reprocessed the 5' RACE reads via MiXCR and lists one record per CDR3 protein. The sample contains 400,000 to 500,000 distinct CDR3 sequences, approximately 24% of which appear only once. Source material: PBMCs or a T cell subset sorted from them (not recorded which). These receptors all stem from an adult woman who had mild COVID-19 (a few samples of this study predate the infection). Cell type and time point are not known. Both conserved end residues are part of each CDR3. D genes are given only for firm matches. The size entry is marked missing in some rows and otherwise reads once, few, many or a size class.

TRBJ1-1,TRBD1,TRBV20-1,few,CSARPDRGGGEAFF,TGCAGTGCTAGACCGGACAGGGGGGGAGGTGAAGCTTTCTTT
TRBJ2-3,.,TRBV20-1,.,CSVKNNRGGTDTQYF,TGCAGTGTGAAAAATAATCGTGGAGGCACAGATACGCAGTATTTT
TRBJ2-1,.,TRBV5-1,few,CASSLEGGQSYNEQFF,TGCGCCAGCAGCTTGGAAGGGGGGCAAAGCTACAATGAGCAGTTCTTC
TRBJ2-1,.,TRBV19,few,CASSIAGLVVHEQFF,TGTGCCAGTAGTATAGCGGGGTTAGTAGTCCATGAGCAGTTCTTC
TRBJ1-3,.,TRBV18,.,CASSPYDGSSGNTIYF,TGTGCCAGCTCACCGTACGACGGAAGCTCTGGAAACACCATATATTTT
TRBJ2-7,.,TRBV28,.,CASRSPGSGYEQYF,TGTGCCAGCAGATCCCCAGGGAGTGGCTACGAGCAGTACTTC
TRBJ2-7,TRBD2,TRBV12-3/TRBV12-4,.,CASNSGLGAYEQYF,TGTGCCAGCAACTCAGGACTAGGCGCTTACGAGCAGTACTTC
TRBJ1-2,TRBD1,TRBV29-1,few,CSAGQGAGYTF,TGCAGCGCGGGACAGGGAGCTGGCTACACCTTC
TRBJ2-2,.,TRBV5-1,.,CASSLDHNTGELFF,TGCGCCAGCAGCTTGGATCACAACACCGGGGAGCTGTTTTTT
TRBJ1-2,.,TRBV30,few,CAWSVAPGLGGYTF,TGTGCCTGGAGTGTAGCGCCAGGGTTGGGTGGCTACACCTTC
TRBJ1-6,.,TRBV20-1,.,CSANLRVENSPLHF,TGCAGTGCTAATTTGCGGGTTGAAAATTCACCCCTCCACTTT
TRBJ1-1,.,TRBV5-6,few,CASSRSDTQTEAFF,TGTGCCAGCAGCCGTTCGGACACTCAAACTGAAGCTTTCTTT
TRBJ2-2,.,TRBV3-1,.,CASSQGAPNTGELFF,TGTGCCAGCAGCCAAGGCGCACCGAACACCGGGGAGCTGTTTTTT
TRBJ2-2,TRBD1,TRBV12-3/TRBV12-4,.,CASSSVGTGAGELFF,TGTGCCAGCAGTTCAGTCGGGACAGGGGCCGGGGAGCTGTTTTTT
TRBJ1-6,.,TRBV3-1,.,CASSPIGADNSPLHF,TGTGCCAGCAGCCCCATAGGAGCAGATAATTCACCCCTCCACTTT
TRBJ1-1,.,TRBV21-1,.,CASSKGVGQWKNTEAFF,TGTGCCAGCAGCAAAGGTGTAGGACAGTGGAAGAACACTGAAGCTTTCTTT
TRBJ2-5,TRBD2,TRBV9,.,CASSGWGGRETQYF,TGTGCCAGCAGCGGGTGGGGGGGTCGAGAGACCCAGTACTTC
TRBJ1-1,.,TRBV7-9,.,CASSPMDRNTEAFF,TGTGCCAGCAGCCCTATGGACAGGAACACTGAAGCTTTCTTT
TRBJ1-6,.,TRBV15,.,CATSRGGGRSNSPLHF,TGTGCCACCAGCAGAGGGGGGGGCCGGAGTAATTCACCCCTCCACTTT
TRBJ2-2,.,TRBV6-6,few,CASTPDDTGELFF,TGTGCCAGCACCCCGGATGACACCGGGGAGCTGTTTTTT
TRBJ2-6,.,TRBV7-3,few,CASSTRQVLSGANVLTF,TGTGCCAGCAGCACGCGACAGGTGCTCTCTGGGGCCAACGTCCTGACTTTC
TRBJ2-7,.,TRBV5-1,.,CASSLTVYSDEQYF,TGCGCCAGCAGCTTGACAGTTTACAGCGACGAGCAGTACTTC
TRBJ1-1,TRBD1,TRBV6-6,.,CASSSGGITEAFF,TGTGCCAGCAGTTCAGGGGGCATCACTGAAGCTTTCTTT
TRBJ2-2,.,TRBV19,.,CASSIYPGELFF,TGTGCCAGTAGTATTTATCCCGGGGAGCTGTTTTTT
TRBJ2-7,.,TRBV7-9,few,CASSLGGSRNEQYF,TGTGCCAGCAGCTTAGGGGGCAGCAGAAACGAGCAGTACTTC
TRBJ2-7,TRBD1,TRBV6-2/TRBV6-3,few,CASSNRQGGSYEQYF,TGTGCCAGCAGTAACAGACAGGGGGGATCCTACGAGCAGTACTTC
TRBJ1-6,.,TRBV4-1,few,CASSSGTPLHF,TGCGCCAGCTCCTCAGGGACACCCCTCCACTTT
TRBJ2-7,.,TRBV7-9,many,CASSSGPSYEQYF,TGTGCCAGCAGCTCGGGCCCCTCCTACGAGCAGTACTTC
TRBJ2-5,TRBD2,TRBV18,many,CASQGLAGRETQYF,TGTGCCAGCCAGGGACTAGCGGGAAGAGAGACCCAGTACTTC
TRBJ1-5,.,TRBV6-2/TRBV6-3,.,CASSYPRGTRNQPQHF,TGTGCCAGCAGTTACCCTCGGGGTACTCGCAATCAGCCCCAGCATTTT
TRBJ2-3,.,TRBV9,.,CASSVEGGAPDTQYF,TGTGCCAGCAGCGTAGAGGGGGGGGCCCCAGATACGCAGTATTTT
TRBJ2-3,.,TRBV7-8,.,CASSSALARDTQYF,TGTGCCAGCAGCTCGGCGCTAGCTAGAGATACGCAGTATTTT
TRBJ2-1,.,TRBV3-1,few,CASSQDPGRYNEQFF,TGTGCCAGCAGCCAAGACCCTGGACGGTACAATGAGCAGTTCTTC
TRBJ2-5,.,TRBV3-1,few,CASSRGLAQETQYF,TGTGCCAGCAGCCGGGGACTGGCCCAAGAGACCCAGTACTTC
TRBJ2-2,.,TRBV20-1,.,CSASPSGELFF,TGCAGTGCTAGTCCTAGCGGGGAGCTGTTTTTT
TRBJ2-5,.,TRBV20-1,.,CSAIHLGSRAQYF,TGCAGTGCTATCCATCTAGGGAGTAGGGCCCAGTACTTC
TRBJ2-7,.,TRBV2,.,CASVEKVYEQYF,TGTGCCAGCGTGGAAAAGGTCTACGAGCAGTACTTC
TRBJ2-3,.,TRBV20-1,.,CSAGPRDTQYF,TGCAGTGCTGGGCCGAGGGATACGCAGTATTTT
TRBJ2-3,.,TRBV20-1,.,CSAPGHTDTQYF,TGCAGTGCCCCGGGCCACACAGATACGCAGTATTTT
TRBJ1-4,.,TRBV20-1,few,CSARVGGMNSKLFF,TGCAGTGCTAGAGTCGGGGGAATGAATTCAAAACTGTTTTTT
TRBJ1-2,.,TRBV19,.,CASSMMGYGYTF,TGTGCCAGTAGTATGATGGGCTATGGCTACACCTTC
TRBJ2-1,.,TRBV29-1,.,CSGQGGPEVNEQFF,TGCAGCGGTCAGGGGGGCCCGGAGGTGAATGAGCAGTTCTTC
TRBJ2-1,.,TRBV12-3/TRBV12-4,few,CASRLQLQDNEQFF,TGTGCCAGCAGACTCCAATTACAGGACAATGAGCAGTTCTTC
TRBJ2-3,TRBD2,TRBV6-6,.,CASSSRLAVDTQYF,TGTGCCAGCAGCTCCAGACTAGCCGTAGATACGCAGTATTTT
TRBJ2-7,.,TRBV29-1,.,CSVRETGWKSAYEQYF,TGCAGCGTTAGAGAAACAGGGTGGAAAAGCGCCTACGAGCAGTACTTC
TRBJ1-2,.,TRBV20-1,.,CSAIGDYGYTF,TGCAGTGCTATAGGGGACTATGGCTACACCTTC
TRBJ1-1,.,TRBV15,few,CATSGTFSNMNTEAFF,TGTGCCACCAGCGGGACTTTTTCTAATATGAACACTGAAGCTTTCTTT
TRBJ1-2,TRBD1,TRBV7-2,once,CASSLARRGQGWGGYTF,TGTGCCAGCAGCTTAGCAAGGAGAGGACAGGGATGGGGTGGCTACACCTTC
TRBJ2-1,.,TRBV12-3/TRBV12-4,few,CASSLGEVNEQFF,TGTGCCAGCAGTTTAGGCGAGGTTAATGAGCAGTTCTTC
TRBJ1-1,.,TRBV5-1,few,CASSLYGRQNTEAFF,TGCGCCAGCAGCTTGTACGGCAGACAGAACACTGAAGCTTTCTTT
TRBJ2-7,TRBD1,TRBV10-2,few,CASRPGQGLRTYEQYF,TGCGCCAGCAGACCGGGACAGGGTCTTCGTACCTACGAGCAGTACTTC
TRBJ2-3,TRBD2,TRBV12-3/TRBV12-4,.,CASSLGLAGGPIDTQYF,TGTGCCAGCAGTTTAGGACTAGCGGGAGGGCCTATAGATACGCAGTATTTT
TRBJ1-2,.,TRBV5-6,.,CASSQAPTGTGYTF,TGTGCCAGCAGCCAGGCCCCAACAGGGACTGGCTACACCTTC